Shown below are 2 T cell receptor beta chains from a single sample sequenced in a study of blood T cells in healthy people across ages. Combining a sample-barcoded 5' primer with a J-beta primer mix, a second PCR ran for about 6 to 11 cycles. TCRdb passed the 5' RACE reads through MiXCR, listing each CDR3 protein once. The sample consists of over 600,000 distinct CDR3 sequences, about half of them appearing once. Sequencing was carried out using blood. Receptors originate from a man older than 75 in good health.

This clonotype was detected once. The chain is built from TRBV6-2 or TRBV6-3 and TRBJ1-1; D remains ambiguous. Germline CDR1 reads MNHEY; CDR2 reads SVGEGT. V lost 11 bases, J lost 5 bases, and 18 bases lay in between. The CDR3 is 13 amino acids. CDR3 bases: TGTGCCGAGAGGGCCTCAACTTGGACTGAAGCTTTCTTT. Translated: CAERASTWTEAFF.

This clonotype came up a few times. The chain links TRBV3-1 to TRBJ2-5, with 8 bases matching TRBD2. Germline V lookup: CDR1 LGHDT, CDR2 YNNKEL (reference sequence). The CDR3 runs 13 residues. The V segment lost 4 bases and the J segment 8 bases; nucleotides outside the gene matches: 6. This CDR3 reads CASSPGRGGTQYF. CDR3 bases: TGTGCCAGCAGCCCAGGACGGGGGGGTACCCAGTACTTC.